Listed below are T cell receptor beta chains from one sample, sequenced in a study of CD8 T cells in ankylosing spondylitis. TCRdb reprocessed the 5' RACE reads via MiXCR and lists one record per CDR3 protein. Of roughly 180,000 distinct CDR3 sequences listed, around a tenth are singletons. The sequencing input was blood, either unsorted or a sorted T cell fraction (not recorded which). Receptors originate from a male donor with ankylosing spondylitis or in good health (not recorded which). CDR3s include the opening cysteine and the closing phenylalanine or tryptophan. Each record gives: J gene, clone size, V gene, D gene, CDR3 protein, CDR3 DNA. The D gene is left open where the match is weak. Expanded clones get a size class; other rows say once, few or many, or leave the size out.

J: TRBJ2-2; size: few; V: TRBV10-1; D: TRBD1; CDR3: CASSEGDRGYTGELFF; DNA: TGCGCCAGCAGTGAGGGGGACAGGGGGTACACCGGGGAGCTGTTTTTT
J: TRBJ2-1; size: .; V: TRBV5-1; D: .; CDR3: CASSFGSLEQFF; DNA: TGCGCCAGCAGCTTTGGGTCCCTGGAGCAGTTCTTC
J: TRBJ1-2; size: .; V: TRBV29-1; D: .; CDR3: CSGREESFYGYTF; DNA: TGCAGCGGGCGGGAGGAATCATTTTATGGCTACACCTTC
J: TRBJ2-1; size: many; V: TRBV3-1; D: .; CDR3: CASSQDALAVNEQFF; DNA: TGTGCCAGCAGCCAAGATGCACTAGCAGTCAATGAGCAGTTCTTC
J: TRBJ2-5; size: .; V: TRBV28; D: TRBD2; CDR3: CASSPRPGTSGRPKTQYF; DNA: TGTGCCAGCAGTCCCCGACCTGGGACTAGCGGGCGGCCGAAGACCCAGTACTTC
J: TRBJ1-5; size: many; V: TRBV6-2/TRBV6-3; D: .; CDR3: CASSRASNQPQHF; DNA: TGTGCCAGCTCCAGGGCTTCCAATCAGCCCCAGCATTTT
J: TRBJ1-1; size: many; V: TRBV12-3/TRBV12-4; D: .; CDR3: CASSGTTEAFF; DNA: TGTGCCAGCAGTGGGACCACTGAAGCTTTCTTT
J: TRBJ1-6; size: once; V: TRBV11-3; D: TRBD1; CDR3: CASTTGYNSPLHF; DNA: TGTGCCAGCACGACAGGGTACAATTCACCCCTCCACTTT
J: TRBJ2-3; size: many; V: TRBV24-1; D: .; CDR3: CATSDSRRSLTDTQYF; DNA: TGTGCCACCAGTGATTCCAGGCGGAGCCTCACAGATACGCAGTATTTT
J: TRBJ2-1; size: few; V: TRBV12-3/TRBV12-4; D: TRBD2; CDR3: CASSLTSGPSEQFF; DNA: TGTGCCAGCAGTTTGACTAGCGGGCCTAGTGAGCAGTTCTTC
J: TRBJ2-7; size: many; V: TRBV29-1; D: .; CDR3: CSVEEMDGNPSEQYF; DNA: TGCAGCGTTGAAGAGATGGACGGGAATCCTAGTGAGCAGTACTTC
J: TRBJ2-3; size: .; V: TRBV12-3/TRBV12-4; D: .; CDR3: CASLLVGSSTSTDTQYF; DNA: TGTGCCAGCTTACTCGTGGGGAGCTCAACTAGCACAGATACGCAGTATTTT
J: TRBJ1-5; size: many; V: TRBV20-1; D: TRBD1; CDR3: CSARQGDQPQHF; DNA: TGCAGTGCAAGACAGGGCGATCAGCCCCAGCATTTT
J: TRBJ1-3; size: many; V: TRBV6-1; D: TRBD1; CDR3: CASSRSPGQVYSGNTIYF; DNA: TGTGCCAGCAGCCGAAGTCCCGGACAGGTGTACTCTGGAAACACCATATATTTT
J: TRBJ2-3; size: .; V: TRBV9; D: .; CDR3: CASSVSGSVTDTQYF; DNA: TGTGCCAGCAGCGTATCAGGTAGCGTGACAGATACGCAGTATTTT
J: TRBJ2-1; size: .; V: TRBV5-1; D: TRBD2; CDR3: CASSMIPTSGSNEQFF; DNA: TGCGCCAGCAGCATGATACCCACTAGCGGTTCCAATGAGCAGTTCTTC
J: TRBJ2-7; size: once; V: TRBV11-3; D: .; CDR3: CASSHPDATATDYEQYF; DNA: TGTGCCAGCAGCCACCCGGATGCGACGGCTACGGACTACGAGCAGTACTTC
J: TRBJ2-7; size: many; V: TRBV5-1; D: TRBD1; CDR3: CASRRQTGTESYEQYF; DNA: TGCGCCAGCAGGAGACAGACCGGGACAGAATCCTACGAGCAGTACTTC
J: TRBJ1-4; size: .; V: TRBV3-1; D: TRBD1; CDR3: CATSQGIGTGEEKLFF; DNA: TGTGCCACCAGCCAAGGGATTGGGACAGGGGAGGAAAAACTGTTTTTT
J: TRBJ1-2; size: few; V: TRBV6-1; D: .; CDR3: CASSVDSGYGYTF; DNA: TGTGCCAGCAGTGTCGACAGTGGCTATGGCTACACCTTC
J: TRBJ1-4; size: many; V: TRBV5-1; D: .; CDR3: CASSLGPDEKLFF; DNA: TGCGCCAGCAGCTTAGGACCGGATGAAAAACTGTTTTTT
J: TRBJ2-1; size: many; V: TRBV29-1; D: TRBD1; CDR3: CSVEETGGDYNEQFF; DNA: TGCAGCGTTGAAGAGACAGGGGGCGACTACAATGAGCAGTTCTTC
J: TRBJ2-5; size: few; V: TRBV7-2; D: .; CDR3: CASSQRETQYF; DNA: TGTGCCAGCAGCCAGAGAGAGACCCAGTACTTC
J: TRBJ2-1; size: many; V: TRBV2; D: TRBD2; CDR3: CASRAGLAAGDNEQFF; DNA: TGTGCCAGCAGGGCAGGACTAGCGGCGGGGGACAATGAGCAGTTCTTC
J: TRBJ2-3; size: many; V: TRBV12-3/TRBV12-4; D: TRBD2; CDR3: CASSKLAPSTDTQYF; DNA: TGTGCCAGCAGCAAACTAGCGCCTAGCACAGATACGCAGTATTTT
J: TRBJ2-3; size: few; V: TRBV6-1; D: TRBD2; CDR3: CASTRGGLGTDTQYF; DNA: TGTGCCAGCACCCGGGGGGGCCTCGGCACAGATACGCAGTATTTT
J: TRBJ2-5; size: .; V: TRBV11-2; D: TRBD1; CDR3: CASSLGGTVQETQYF; DNA: TGTGCCAGCAGCTTAGGGGGGACAGTCCAAGAGACCCAGTACTTC
J: TRBJ1-5; size: few; V: TRBV6-2/TRBV6-3; D: .; CDR3: CASSRGTTQPQHF; DNA: TGTGCCAGCAGCAGAGGGACAACCCAGCCCCAGCATTTT
J: TRBJ2-7; size: many; V: TRBV6-1; D: TRBD1; CDR3: CASRPPGQTYEQYF; DNA: TGTGCCAGCAGGCCCCCGGGACAGACTTACGAGCAGTACTTC
J: TRBJ2-1; size: many; V: TRBV5-1; D: TRBD2; CDR3: CASKMLAGGDRGEQFF; DNA: TGCGCCAGCAAAATGCTAGCGGGGGGGGATCGTGGTGAGCAGTTCTTC
J: TRBJ1-2; size: many; V: TRBV10-3; D: .; CDR3: CAISESDGPSNYGYTF; DNA: TGTGCCATCAGTGAGTCTGACGGACCTTCAAACTATGGCTACACCTTC
J: TRBJ2-1; size: many; V: TRBV12-3/TRBV12-4; D: .; CDR3: CASSFKEQFF; DNA: TGTGCCAGCAGTTTTAAGGAGCAGTTCTTC
J: TRBJ2-7; size: many; V: TRBV12-3/TRBV12-4; D: .; CDR3: CASSREQARQYF; DNA: TGTGCCAGCAGCCGGGAGCAAGCTCGGCAGTACTTC
J: TRBJ2-2; size: .; V: TRBV4-1; D: .; CDR3: CASSQEETGELFF; DNA: TGCGCCAGCAGCCAAGAGGAAACCGGGGAGCTGTTTTTT
J: TRBJ2-3; size: .; V: TRBV3-1; D: TRBD2; CDR3: CASSPPGLESTDTQYF; DNA: TGTGCCAGCAGCCCGCCGGGACTAGAGAGCACAGATACGCAGTATTTT
J: TRBJ1-5; size: many; V: TRBV11-2; D: .; CDR3: CASSLGQGPDQPQHF; DNA: TGTGCCAGCAGCTTAGGTCAGGGGCCCGATCAGCCCCAGCATTTT
J: TRBJ2-1; size: many; V: TRBV12-3/TRBV12-4; D: .; CDR3: CASSAGLPILRKQFF; DNA: TGTGCCAGCAGCGCGGGACTCCCTATCCTCAGGAAGCAGTTCTTC
J: TRBJ2-3; size: .; V: TRBV12-3/TRBV12-4; D: TRBD2; CDR3: CASSHGLAGSTDTQYF; DNA: TGTGCCAGCAGTCACGGACTAGCGGGGTCCACAGATACGCAGTATTTT
J: TRBJ2-2; size: many; V: TRBV2; D: .; CDR3: CASSWGPNTGELFF; DNA: TGTGCCAGCAGTTGGGGACCGAACACCGGGGAGCTGTTTTTT
J: TRBJ1-2; size: .; V: TRBV2; D: .; CDR3: CASSEGLPGTYGYTF; DNA: TGTGCCAGCAGTGAAGGGCTCCCCGGGACATATGGCTACACCTTC
J: TRBJ1-6; size: many; V: TRBV27; D: TRBD1; CDR3: CASSPGQTRSPLHF; DNA: TGTGCCAGCAGCCCGGGACAGACTAGATCACCCCTCCACTTT
J: TRBJ1-5; size: many; V: TRBV12-3/TRBV12-4; D: .; CDR3: CASSYGRYSNQPQHF; DNA: TGTGCCAGCAGTTACGGACGTTATAGCAATCAGCCCCAGCATTTT
J: TRBJ2-7; size: .; V: TRBV12-3/TRBV12-4; D: TRBD1; CDR3: CASNKGQPYEQYF; DNA: TGTGCCAGCAACAAGGGACAGCCTTACGAGCAGTACTTC
J: TRBJ1-4; size: many; V: TRBV20-1; D: .; CDR3: CSARGGTAREKLFF; DNA: TGCAGTGCTAGAGGAGGGACGGCCCGTGAAAAACTGTTTTTT
J: TRBJ2-1; size: many; V: TRBV20-1; D: .; CDR3: CSAWDSGLNEQFF; DNA: TGCAGTGCATGGGACTCGGGACTTAATGAGCAGTTCTTC
J: TRBJ1-5; size: .; V: TRBV21-1; D: .; CDR3: CASSKVQGVYQPQHF; DNA: TGTGCCAGCAGCAAAGTACAGGGGGTGTACCAGCCCCAGCATTTT
J: TRBJ2-1; size: many; V: TRBV12-3/TRBV12-4; D: TRBD2; CDR3: CASTNSGGAENNEQFF; DNA: TGTGCCAGCACCAATAGCGGGGGGGCCGAAAACAATGAGCAGTTCTTC
J: TRBJ2-6; size: many; V: TRBV3-1; D: .; CDR3: CASSLGDSGANVLTF; DNA: TGTGCCAGCAGCCTGGGGGACTCTGGGGCCAACGTCCTGACTTTC
J: TRBJ2-5; size: many; V: TRBV12-3/TRBV12-4; D: TRBD2; CDR3: CASSLGPGAGEETQYF; DNA: TGTGCCAGCAGTTTAGGGCCCGGGGCGGGAGAAGAGACCCAGTACTTC
J: TRBJ2-2; size: .; V: TRBV2; D: .; CDR3: CASSREPGELFF; DNA: TGTGCCAGCTCGCGGGAACCCGGGGAGCTGTTTTTT
J: TRBJ2-1; size: few; V: TRBV18; D: .; CDR3: CASSPIVGIYNEQFF; DNA: TGTGCCAGCTCACCAATTGTAGGGATTTACAATGAGCAGTTCTTC
J: TRBJ1-2; size: .; V: TRBV20-1; D: .; CDR3: CSAPKTDYGYTF; DNA: TGCAGTGCTCCGAAGACAGACTATGGCTACACCTTC
J: TRBJ2-5; size: few; V: TRBV29-1; D: .; CDR3: CSGGSQETQYF; DNA: TGCAGTGGGGGGTCACAAGAGACCCAGTACTTC
J: TRBJ1-1; size: many; V: TRBV6-5; D: TRBD1; CDR3: CASSYWGQQAFF; DNA: TGTGCCAGCAGTTACTGGGGACAGCAAGCTTTCTTT
J: TRBJ1-1; size: many; V: TRBV10-2; D: .; CDR3: CASRGEGSLNTEAFF; DNA: TGCGCCAGCAGGGGGGAGGGGAGTTTGAACACTGAAGCTTTCTTT
J: TRBJ1-2; size: few; V: TRBV12-3/TRBV12-4; D: .; CDR3: CASMTLGGGYGYTF; DNA: TGTGCCAGCATGACATTAGGGGGGGGCTATGGCTACACCTTC
J: TRBJ2-3; size: few; V: TRBV11-2; D: TRBD2; CDR3: CASSLLIGWAGRGGDTQYF; DNA: TGTGCCAGCAGCTTATTAATAGGTTGGGCCGGGCGCGGGGGAGATACGCAGTATTTT
J: TRBJ1-5; size: few; V: TRBV5-1; D: TRBD1; CDR3: CASSLGPGGPSEQPQHF; DNA: TGCGCCAGCAGCTTGGGGCCAGGGGGACCGTCGGAGCAGCCCCAGCATTTT